Detailed here is one T cell receptor (beta chain). cDNA synthesis used a TRAV/TRBV-specific primer set for both chains. A constant-region primer paired with the V-primer adapter amplified TCRs over about 19 PCR cycles. TCRdb re-called the reads through MiXCR, storing one row per CDR3 protein. Of approximately 11,000 distinct CDR3 sequences in the sample, approximately 55% are singletons; the top ten hold roughly 8%. This entry is derived from a study of low-dose radiotherapy and immunotherapy resistance in tumors. The CDR3 covers 13 residues. Per germline, CDR1 DFQATT and CDR2 SNEGSKA (reference sequence). V lost 7 bases, J lost 1 base, and 6 bases stayed unmatched.

This rearrangement joins TRBV20-1 to TRBJ1-2; 7 bases align to TRBD1. The receptor was derived from a human donor with advanced metastatic prostate, ovarian, gallbladder or colorectal cancer (not recorded which). This table probably holds off-target reads from a library built for another chain. The CDR3 loop reads CSGQGPYNYGYTF. CDR3 DNA: TGCAGTGGACAGGGACCCTATAACTATGGCTACACCTTC.